Below, 12 T cell receptor beta chains from the same sample are listed, as sequenced in a study of chemoradiotherapy in HPV16-positive cancers. Assay used: immunoSEQ multiplex PCR; TCRdb lists only in-frame clones, some missing. The profile covers around 19,000 clones, with 85% to 95% appearing a single time and less than 15% taken by the ten largest. The sample in question was blood, obtained from a patient who underwent chemoradiotherapy. These TCRs come from a human donor with HPV-associated anogenital cancer.

This clone was observed once. The CDR3 region has the DNA TGCGCCAGCAGCTTGGGAACGGACCTAGCGGGGGCAGAGACCCAGTACTTC. It is translated as CASSLGTDLAGAETQYF. The chain is built from TRBV5-1 and TRBJ2-5; TRBD2 agrees at 10 bases. There are 17 residues in the CDR3. Germline assignment: CDR1 SGHRS and CDR2 YFSETQ. V shed 0 bases, J shed 4 bases, and the junction held 9 bases outside the gene matches.

The J gene is TRBJ1-5, the V gene TRBV11-2; no definite D call. Per the germline V gene, CDR1 is SGHAT and CDR2 is FQNNGV. Trimming left V 0 bases short and J 2 bases short, with 8 bases between. The CDR3 spans 15 residues. The CDR3 region has the DNA TGTGCCAGCAGCTTAGACACCGGGGGCAATCAGCCCCAGCATTTT. Amino acid sequence: CASSLDTGGNQPQHF.

The CDR3 region has the DNA TGTGCCAGCAGCTTAATTTGGGGGGGTGAATACAATGAGCAGTTCTTC. Its translation: CASSLIWGGEYNEQFF. The chain couples TRBV7-6 to TRBJ2-1; TRBD2 matches 7 bases. The V gene's germline CDR1 is SGHVS and CDR2 FNYEAQ. The CDR3 loop spans 16 amino acids. The V segment lost 2 bases and the J segment 4 bases; nucleotides outside the gene matches: 8.

This clone was recorded a few times. CDR3 residues: CASSPSSETSQETQYF. DNA for the CDR3: TGCGCCAGCAGCCCCTCCTCCGAGACTAGTCAGGAGACCCAGTACTTC. V is TRBV5-1 and J is TRBJ2-5, with D perhaps matching TRBD2 (6 bases). V dropped 4 bases and J dropped 5 bases, with 21 bases sitting between them. The CDR3 runs to 16 residues. Germline V gene data show CDR1 as SGHRS and CDR2 as YFSETQ. Variable domain in full (rest from reference TRBV5-1 and TRBJ2-5): KAGVTQTPRYLIKTRGQQVTLSCSPISGHRSVSWYQQTPGQGLQFLFEYFSETQRNKGNFPGRFSGRQFSNSRSEMNVSTLELGDSALYLCASSPSSETSQETQYFGPGTRLLVL.

The chain joins TRBV30 to TRBJ1-2, with D possibly being TRBD1 (5 bases). V was pared by 3 bases and J by 4 bases, with 21 bases between. Germline values: CDR1 GTSNPN, CDR2 SVGIG (reference sequence). The length of the CDR3 is 16 residues. This CDR3 reads CAWRAPFALGAYGYTF. The CDR3 DNA reads TGTGCCTGGAGAGCGCCCTTTGCCCTTGGGGCCTATGGCTACACCTTC.

J is TRBJ1-3 and V is TRBV6-1; 7 positions match TRBD1. Germline assignment: CDR1 MNHNS and CDR2 SASEGT. The V and J ends lost 5 bases and 1 base, in that order; junction bases with no gene match: 5. This CDR3 is built from 15 residues. CDR3 in DNA: TGTGCCAGCAGTCTAGGGACAGTTTCTGGAAACACCATATATTTT. Protein product: CASSLGTVSGNTIYF.

This clone was seen a single time. The chain recombines TRBV5-5 with TRBJ2-1; D gene ambiguous. The germline CDR1 and CDR2 sequences are SGHKS and YYEKEE (reference sequence). The CDR3 totals 12 residues. V was shortened by 2 bases and J by 9 bases, with 9 bases between the two germline ends. The CDR3 spells CASSLPRFEQFF. The CDR3 DNA reads TGTGCCAGCAGCTTACCGCGGTTTGAGCAGTTCTTC. Full variable domain (missing parts from reference TRBV5-5 and TRBJ2-1): DAGVTQSPTHLIKTRGQQVTLRCSPISGHKSVSWYQQVLGQGPQFIFQYYEKEERGRGNFPDRFSARQFPNYSSELNVNALLLGDSALYLCASSLPRFEQFFGPGTRLTVL.

The count of this clone is one. The chain links TRBV6-5 to TRBJ1-6, with D possibly matching TRBD1 (5 bases). CDR3 length equals 15 residues. Germline CDR1 reads MNHEY; CDR2 reads SVGAGI. Trimming took off 6 bases at V and 6 bases at J, with 15 bases between the two ends. CDR3 sequence reads: CASRSSQGSNSPLHF. The DNA of the CDR3 is TGTGCCAGCAGGTCGAGCCAGGGTAGTAATTCACCCCTCCACTTT.

J is TRBJ2-7 and V is TRBV14; 10 nucleotides agree with TRBD1. The CDR3 runs 16 residues. CDR1 is SGHDN and CDR2 is FVKESK in the germline V gene. V dropped 0 bases and J dropped 2; count of bases not matched to a gene: 4. The CDR3 bases are TGTGCCAGCAGCCAAGATTGGGGACAGGGGACCTACGAGCAGTACTTC. It encodes CASSQDWGQGTYEQYF.

This clone is a singleton in its sample. V and J are TRBV27 and TRBJ2-2; 8 bases match TRBD2. The V gene end was trimmed by 8 bases and the J gene end by 5 bases; junction bases not matched to a gene: 7. Germline V gives CDR1 MNHEY, CDR2 SMNVEV (reference sequence). The CDR3 loop spans 14 amino acids. CDR3 DNA: TGTGCCAGCGCCGGGGGGGTTGGTACCGGGGAGCTGTTTTTT. Protein product: CASAGGVGTGELFF.

CDR3 in amino acids: CSTRGGTDTQYF. CDR3 DNA sequence: TGCAGCACTCGAGGCGGGACAGATACGCAGTATTTT. V is TRBV29-1 and J is TRBJ2-3; a weak D match, TRBD2 (5 bases). From germline, CDR1 is SQVTM and CDR2 ANQGSEA. The CDR3 spans 12 residues. Trimming took 8 bases from V and 3 from J, leaving 12 bases between them.

This clone has a single count. V gene TRBV6-5 combines with J gene TRBJ1-2, with D unclear. CDR3 length: 15 residues. Germline assignment: CDR1 MNHEY and CDR2 SVGAGI. V gave up 0 bases and J gave up 0 bases, with 8 bases separating them. CDR3 DNA: TGTGCCAGCAGTTACTCAGGCCCCTCTAACTATGGCTACACCTTC. This translates into CASSYSGPSNYGYTF.